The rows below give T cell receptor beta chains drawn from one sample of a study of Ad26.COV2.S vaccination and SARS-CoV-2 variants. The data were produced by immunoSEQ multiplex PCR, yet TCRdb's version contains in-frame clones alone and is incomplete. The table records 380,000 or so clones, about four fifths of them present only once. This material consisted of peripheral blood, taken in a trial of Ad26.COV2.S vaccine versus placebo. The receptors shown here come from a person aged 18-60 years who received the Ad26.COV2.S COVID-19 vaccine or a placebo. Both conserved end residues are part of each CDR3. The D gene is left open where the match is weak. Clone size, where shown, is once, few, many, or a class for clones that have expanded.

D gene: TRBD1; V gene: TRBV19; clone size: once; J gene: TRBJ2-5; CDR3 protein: CASSPGTAYQETQYF; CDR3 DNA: TGTGCCAGTAGTCCCGGGACAGCGTACCAAGAGACCCAGTACTTC
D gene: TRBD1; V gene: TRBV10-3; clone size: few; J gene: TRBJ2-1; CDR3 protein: CANRDRVDDEQFF; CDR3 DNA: TGTGCCAACCGGGACAGGGTCGACGATGAGCAGTTCTTC
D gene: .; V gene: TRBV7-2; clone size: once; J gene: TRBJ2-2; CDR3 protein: CASSLMMRTGELFF; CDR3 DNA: TGTGCCAGCAGCTTAATGATGCGGACCGGGGAGCTGTTTTTT
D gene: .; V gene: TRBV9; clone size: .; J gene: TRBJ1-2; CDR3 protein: CASSVEAPYGYTF; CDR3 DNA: TGTGCCAGCAGCGTAGAGGCCCCGTATGGCTACACCTTC
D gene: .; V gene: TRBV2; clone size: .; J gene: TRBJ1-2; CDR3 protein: CASSEVGGNYGYTF; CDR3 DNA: TGTGCCAGCAGTGAAGTCGGGGGTAACTATGGCTACACCTTC
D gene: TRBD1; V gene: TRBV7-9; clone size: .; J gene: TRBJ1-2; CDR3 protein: CASSPAGTGGSGYTF; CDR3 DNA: TGTGCCAGCAGCCCGGCCGGGACAGGGGGTAGTGGCTACACCTTC
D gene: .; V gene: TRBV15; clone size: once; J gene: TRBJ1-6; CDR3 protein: CATSRGPGVNSPLHF; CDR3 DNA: TGTGCCACCAGCAGAGGACCAGGAGTAAATTCACCCCTCCACTTT
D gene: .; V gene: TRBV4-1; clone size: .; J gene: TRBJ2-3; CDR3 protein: CASSLPATDTQYF; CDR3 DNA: TGCGCCAGCAGCCTACCCGCCACAGATACGCAGTATTTT
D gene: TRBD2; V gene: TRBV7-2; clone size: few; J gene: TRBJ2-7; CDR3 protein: CASSNTLAGGPIEQYF; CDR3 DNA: TGTGCCAGCAGCAATACCCTAGCGGGGGGGCCAATCGAGCAGTACTTC
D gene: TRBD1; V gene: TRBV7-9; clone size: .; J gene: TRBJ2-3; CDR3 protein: CASSLVGQGTDTQYF; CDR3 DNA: TGTGCCAGCAGCTTAGTCGGACAGGGGACAGATACGCAGTATTTT
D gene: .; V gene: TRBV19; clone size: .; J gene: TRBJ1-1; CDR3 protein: CASRSDSLNTEAFF; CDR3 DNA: TGTGCCAGTAGGTCGGACAGCCTGAACACTGAAGCTTTCTTT